The 2 T cell receptor beta chains listed next were all sequenced from one sample in a study of Ad26.COV2.S vaccination and SARS-CoV-2 variants. Treatment indicated: some 20 received Ad26.COV2.S at low or high dose, single or two shots; roughly five received placebo; per-sample allocation not given. The study sampled participants on day 63 after the first vaccine or placebo injection. The protocol was immunoSEQ multiplex PCR, while the TCRdb copy is restricted to in-frame clones and leaves out a portion. The repertoire includes around 300,000 clones, 88% of them detected once, and 6.4% sits in the top ten. The sample consisted of peripheral blood, taken in a trial of Ad26.COV2.S vaccine versus placebo. The source is a person between 18 and 65 years old who received the Ad26.COV2.S COVID-19 vaccine or a placebo.

The CDR3 sequence is CASSPSEKQYGYTF. CDR3 bases: TGTGCCAGCAGCCCTTCGGAAAAGCAGTATGGCTACACCTTC. This chain joins TRBV6-6 and TRBJ1-2; D remains unclear. V gave up 6 bases and J gave up 5 bases, with 16 bases separating them. The CDR3 has 14 residues. Germline V CDR1 and CDR2: MNHNY, SVGAGI (reference sequence).

This rearrangement joins TRBV5-6 to TRBJ2-1; tentatively, D is TRBD1 (6 bases). Trimming shortened V by 5 bases and J by 5 bases, and 23 bases separated the two germline ends. Germline V lookup: CDR1 SGHDT, CDR2 YYEEEE. The CDR3 loop spans 17 amino acids. CDR3 region: CASRPVGVGGLDNEQFF. The CDR3 DNA reads as TGTGCCAGCAGGCCCGTCGGCGTTGGGGGCTTAGACAATGAGCAGTTCTTC.